The rows below give T cell receptor beta chains drawn from one sample of a study of vaccination effects on CD4 cells after COVID-19. No antigen has been assigned to these receptors. Profiled with immunoSEQ multiplex PCR; TCRdb holds only in-frame clones, not every one. Among tens of thousands of clones listed, approximately 65% were seen once. Specimen: CD4+ T cells from PBMCs cultured without peptide, collected before COVID-19 vaccination. The origin of the receptors is a human donor who received a COVID-19 vaccine. Both conserved end residues are part of each CDR3. The order of the fields is CDR3 DNA, CDR3 protein, CDR3 length, clone size, V gene, D gene, J gene. D genes are given only for firm matches. Clone size is shown for a subset of rows, as once, few, many or a class of expanded clone.

CDR3 DNA: TGTGCCAGCAGCTTACCGGGTTACGTAGAGCAGTACTTC; CDR3 protein: CASSLPGYVEQYF; CDR3 length: 13; clone size: -; V gene: TRBV7-2; D gene: -; J gene: TRBJ2-7
CDR3 DNA: TGTGCCAGCAGCGTTTCCGGGACTAGCGGGAGCGGGGAGCTGTTTTTT; CDR3 protein: CASSVSGTSGSGELFF; CDR3 length: 16; clone size: -; V gene: TRBV5-4; D gene: TRBD2; J gene: TRBJ2-2
CDR3 DNA: TGTGCCAGCAGCCCCCGATCCATCAATCAGCCCCAGCATTTT; CDR3 protein: CASSPRSINQPQHF; CDR3 length: 14; clone size: few; V gene: TRBV7-8; D gene: -; J gene: TRBJ1-5
CDR3 DNA: TGTGCCAGCAGCCGAGACTTGAGCTCCTACAATGAGCAGTTCTTC; CDR3 protein: CASSRDLSSYNEQFF; CDR3 length: 15; clone size: -; V gene: TRBV7-8; D gene: -; J gene: TRBJ2-1
CDR3 DNA: TGTGCCACCACGGGCTCGGGCGCAGGGGACGTACAAGAGACCCAGTACTTC; CDR3 protein: CATTGSGAGDVQETQYF; CDR3 length: 17; clone size: -; V gene: TRBV25-1; D gene: -; J gene: TRBJ2-5
CDR3 DNA: TGTGCCAGCAGCCAAGGATCCGTCCTACAAGAGACCCAGTACTTC; CDR3 protein: CASSQGSVLQETQYF; CDR3 length: 15; clone size: once; V gene: TRBV4-2; D gene: -; J gene: TRBJ2-5
CDR3 DNA: TGTGCCAGCAGCCCCCTCGCGGCGGGGCCACCCCTCCACTTT; CDR3 protein: CASSPLAAGPPLHF; CDR3 length: 14; clone size: -; V gene: TRBV6-5; D gene: -; J gene: TRBJ1-6
CDR3 DNA: TGTGCCAGCAGCTCACAACAACAGGGGTATGGCTACACCTTC; CDR3 protein: CASSSQQQGYGYTF; CDR3 length: 14; clone size: -; V gene: TRBV9; D gene: TRBD1; J gene: TRBJ1-2
CDR3 DNA: TGTTCTCGACAGGGTTCAGGCCAAATCAGCCCCCAGCATTTT; CDR3 protein: CSRQGSGQISPQHF; CDR3 length: 14; clone size: -; V gene: TRBV19; D gene: TRBD1; J gene: TRBJ1-5
CDR3 DNA: TGTGCCAGCAGGCGGGAGGGGAACACCGGGGAGCTGTTTTTT; CDR3 protein: CASRREGNTGELFF; CDR3 length: 14; clone size: few; V gene: TRBV13; D gene: TRBD2; J gene: TRBJ2-2
CDR3 DNA: TGTGCCAGCAGCCGGGGGGCGTTTCGGGATTCACCCCTCCACTTT; CDR3 protein: CASSRGAFRDSPLHF; CDR3 length: 15; clone size: -; V gene: TRBV7-9; D gene: -; J gene: TRBJ1-6
CDR3 DNA: TGTGCCAGCAGCCCGGGAGCAGATACGCAGTATTTT; CDR3 protein: CASSPGADTQYF; CDR3 length: 12; clone size: few; V gene: TRBV7-8; D gene: -; J gene: TRBJ2-3
CDR3 DNA: TGTGCCAGCAGCGTAGGGGCCAAGGGGGGGGAGACCCAGTACTTC; CDR3 protein: CASSVGAKGGETQYF; CDR3 length: 15; clone size: -; V gene: TRBV9; D gene: -; J gene: TRBJ2-5
CDR3 DNA: TGTGCCAGCAGCGACAGGACGAACACTGAAGCTTTCTTT; CDR3 protein: CASSDRTNTEAFF; CDR3 length: 13; clone size: few; V gene: TRBV7-9; D gene: -; J gene: TRBJ1-1
CDR3 DNA: TGTGCCAGCATCCTCGGAAGGGGCGGGACTGAAGCTTTCTTT; CDR3 protein: CASILGRGGTEAFF; CDR3 length: 14; clone size: -; V gene: TRBV2; D gene: -; J gene: TRBJ1-1
CDR3 DNA: TGTGCCAGTGTAGAACAGGGTAAATACGAGCAGTACTTC; CDR3 protein: CASVEQGKYEQYF; CDR3 length: 13; clone size: -; V gene: TRBV25-1; D gene: -; J gene: TRBJ2-7
CDR3 DNA: TGTGCCAGCTCCTGGGAGGGGGCAGGTGGCTACACCTTC; CDR3 protein: CASSWEGAGGYTF; CDR3 length: 13; clone size: -; V gene: TRBV3-1/TRBV3-2; D gene: TRBD1; J gene: TRBJ1-2
CDR3 DNA: TGTGCCAGCAGCCAAGATTTGCAGCGGGACACAGATACGCAGTATTTT; CDR3 protein: CASSQDLQRDTDTQYF; CDR3 length: 16; clone size: once; V gene: TRBV3-1/TRBV3-2; D gene: TRBD2; J gene: TRBJ2-3
CDR3 DNA: TGTGCCAGCAGTTACGGCAGGGCAAGCAATCAGCCCCAGCATTTT; CDR3 protein: CASSYGRASNQPQHF; CDR3 length: 15; clone size: -; V gene: TRBV6-6; D gene: -; J gene: TRBJ1-5
CDR3 DNA: TGCGCCAGCAGACGAACGACAGGGAACACTGAAGCTTTCTTT; CDR3 protein: CASRRTTGNTEAFF; CDR3 length: 14; clone size: -; V gene: TRBV4-1; D gene: -; J gene: TRBJ1-1
CDR3 DNA: TGTGCCAGCTCACTAGGACAGCCAGCTAATGAAAAACTGTTTTTT; CDR3 protein: CASSLGQPANEKLFF; CDR3 length: 15; clone size: -; V gene: TRBV18; D gene: -; J gene: TRBJ1-4
CDR3 DNA: TGTGCTAGTGGCTCCCCCTTCAAGACAGGGCTGGGGGCCGGGGAGCTGTTTTTT; CDR3 protein: CASGSPFKTGLGAGELFF; CDR3 length: 18; clone size: -; V gene: TRBV12-5; D gene: TRBD1; J gene: TRBJ2-2
CDR3 DNA: TGTGCCAGCAGCTTTGGAGGGGAGGCTCCTTACAATGAGCAGTTCTTC; CDR3 protein: CASSFGGEAPYNEQFF; CDR3 length: 16; clone size: few; V gene: TRBV5-4; D gene: -; J gene: TRBJ2-1
CDR3 DNA: TGTGCCAGTAGTATAGAGAGAACCAGGTACAATGAGCAGTTCTTC; CDR3 protein: CASSIERTRYNEQFF; CDR3 length: 15; clone size: once; V gene: TRBV19; D gene: -; J gene: TRBJ2-1
CDR3 DNA: TGTGCCAGCAGCTTAGATAGGGTGGGGGAGAGCTCCTACAATGAGCAGTTCTTC; CDR3 protein: CASSLDRVGESSYNEQFF; CDR3 length: 18; clone size: -; V gene: TRBV11-3; D gene: -; J gene: TRBJ2-1
CDR3 DNA: TGTGCCAGCAGTTCCGACAGATATAATGAAAAACTGTTTTTT; CDR3 protein: CASSSDRYNEKLFF; CDR3 length: 14; clone size: -; V gene: TRBV2; D gene: -; J gene: TRBJ1-4
CDR3 DNA: TGTGCCAGCAGCTTAGGGACTAGCGTGTCCTACGAGCAGTACTTC; CDR3 protein: CASSLGTSVSYEQYF; CDR3 length: 15; clone size: once; V gene: TRBV11-2; D gene: TRBD2; J gene: TRBJ2-7
CDR3 DNA: TGTGCCAGTAGTATAGGGACTAGCGGGAGTGGAAATGAGCAGTTCTTC; CDR3 protein: CASSIGTSGSGNEQFF; CDR3 length: 16; clone size: few; V gene: TRBV19; D gene: TRBD2; J gene: TRBJ2-1
CDR3 DNA: TGTGCCAGCAGTGAAGGGAGTCCCTCGGGAGATACGCAGTATTTT; CDR3 protein: CASSEGSPSGDTQYF; CDR3 length: 15; clone size: -; V gene: TRBV6-1; D gene: -; J gene: TRBJ2-3
CDR3 DNA: TGCGCCAGCAGCTTGATGGGATGGCTTGGCACAGATACGCAGTATTTT; CDR3 protein: CASSLMGWLGTDTQYF; CDR3 length: 16; clone size: -; V gene: TRBV5-1; D gene: -; J gene: TRBJ2-3
CDR3 DNA: TGTGCCAGCATTAAGGACAGGGCGGATGAAAAACTGTTTTTT; CDR3 protein: CASIKDRADEKLFF; CDR3 length: 14; clone size: -; V gene: TRBV6-5; D gene: TRBD1; J gene: TRBJ1-4
CDR3 DNA: TGTGCCAGCAGTTCCATCAATCAGCCCCAGCATTTT; CDR3 protein: CASSSINQPQHF; CDR3 length: 12; clone size: -; V gene: TRBV6-6; D gene: -; J gene: TRBJ1-5
CDR3 DNA: TGTGCCACCAGTGATGGTAGGGGAGGCTACACCTTC; CDR3 protein: CATSDGRGGYTF; CDR3 length: 12; clone size: -; V gene: TRBV24-1; D gene: -; J gene: TRBJ1-2
CDR3 DNA: TGCAGCGTTGAAGATCTGGGCAGGGGGGCGGAAGGCTACACCTTC; CDR3 protein: CSVEDLGRGAEGYTF; CDR3 length: 15; clone size: once; V gene: TRBV29-1; D gene: TRBD1; J gene: TRBJ1-2
CDR3 DNA: TGTGCCAGCAGATCGGACAGGGGGAACTACGAGCAGTACTTC; CDR3 protein: CASRSDRGNYEQYF; CDR3 length: 14; clone size: -; V gene: TRBV5-4; D gene: TRBD1; J gene: TRBJ2-7
CDR3 DNA: TGTGCCAGCAGCAACACCTTCTCGGACAGGGGCAACACTGAAGCTTTCTTT; CDR3 protein: CASSNTFSDRGNTEAFF; CDR3 length: 17; clone size: -; V gene: TRBV21-1; D gene: -; J gene: TRBJ1-1
CDR3 DNA: TGTGCCAGCTCACCAGTATCTACAGGGTATGAGCAGTTCTTC; CDR3 protein: CASSPVSTGYEQFF; CDR3 length: 14; clone size: -; V gene: TRBV18; D gene: -; J gene: TRBJ2-1
CDR3 DNA: TGTGCCACCGAGAGCGGGGGGGTTCCCTACGAGCAGTACTTC; CDR3 protein: CATESGGVPYEQYF; CDR3 length: 14; clone size: -; V gene: TRBV6-8; D gene: TRBD2; J gene: TRBJ2-7
CDR3 DNA: TGCGCCAGCAGCTTTACAACAGGGTTGAACAATGAGCAGTTCTTC; CDR3 protein: CASSFTTGLNNEQFF; CDR3 length: 15; clone size: -; V gene: TRBV5-1; D gene: -; J gene: TRBJ2-1
CDR3 DNA: TGTGCCAGTAGTATAAAGTCGAACACTGAAGCTTTCTTT; CDR3 protein: CASSIKSNTEAFF; CDR3 length: 13; clone size: -; V gene: TRBV19; D gene: -; J gene: TRBJ1-1
CDR3 DNA: TGTGCTAGCAGCCCGGGGACTAGCACAGATACGCAGTATTTT; CDR3 protein: CASSPGTSTDTQYF; CDR3 length: 14; clone size: -; V gene: TRBV7-7; D gene: -; J gene: TRBJ2-3
CDR3 DNA: TGTGCCAGCAGCGGACTAGCGGGCACTGAAGCTTTCTTT; CDR3 protein: CASSGLAGTEAFF; CDR3 length: 13; clone size: -; V gene: TRBV9; D gene: -; J gene: TRBJ1-1
CDR3 DNA: TGTGCCAGTACCACTAGCGGGAGTTTCAATGAGCAGTTCTTC; CDR3 protein: CASTTSGSFNEQFF; CDR3 length: 14; clone size: few; V gene: TRBV19; D gene: TRBD2; J gene: TRBJ2-1
CDR3 DNA: TGTGCCAGCAGCTCCCAGGGGCATGCTGCCTACGAGCAGTACTTC; CDR3 protein: CASSSQGHAAYEQYF; CDR3 length: 15; clone size: -; V gene: TRBV5-5; D gene: -; J gene: TRBJ2-7
CDR3 DNA: TGTGCCAGCTCATCCCAGGGGGTCGTGAACACTGAAGCTTTCTTT; CDR3 protein: CASSSQGVVNTEAFF; CDR3 length: 15; clone size: once; V gene: TRBV18; D gene: TRBD1; J gene: TRBJ1-1
CDR3 DNA: TGCGCCAGCAGCTTGGCAGCGGCGAACACTGAAGCTTTCTTT; CDR3 protein: CASSLAAANTEAFF; CDR3 length: 14; clone size: -; V gene: TRBV5-1; D gene: -; J gene: TRBJ1-1
CDR3 DNA: TGCGCCAGCAGCCAAGTGAGAGACGAGCAGTACTTC; CDR3 protein: CASSQVRDEQYF; CDR3 length: 12; clone size: -; V gene: TRBV4-1; D gene: -; J gene: TRBJ2-7
CDR3 DNA: TGTGCCAGCAGCCCCCTTTCTGGGGCCAACGTCCTGACTTTC; CDR3 protein: CASSPLSGANVLTF; CDR3 length: 14; clone size: -; V gene: TRBV5-6; D gene: -; J gene: TRBJ2-6
CDR3 DNA: TGCGCCAGCAGCTTCATACCCGGGGGTAACTCTGGGGCCAACGTCCTGACTTTC; CDR3 protein: CASSFIPGGNSGANVLTF; CDR3 length: 18; clone size: -; V gene: TRBV5-1; D gene: -; J gene: TRBJ2-6
CDR3 DNA: TGTGCCAGCAGCTGGACTAGCGGGGTGGAAACGCAGTATTTT; CDR3 protein: CASSWTSGVETQYF; CDR3 length: 14; clone size: -; V gene: TRBV7-2; D gene: TRBD2; J gene: TRBJ2-3
CDR3 DNA: TGCGCCAGCAGCTTGGCTACTGGGTACGAGCAGTACTTC; CDR3 protein: CASSLATGYEQYF; CDR3 length: 13; clone size: -; V gene: TRBV5-1; D gene: -; J gene: TRBJ2-7
CDR3 DNA: TGTGCCAGCAGCTCCCGGGACCCAAAAACCGAGCAGTACTTC; CDR3 protein: CASSSRDPKTEQYF; CDR3 length: 14; clone size: -; V gene: TRBV11-2; D gene: -; J gene: TRBJ2-7
CDR3 DNA: TGTGCCAGCAAGAGGACCGGGACCCCGACCGGGGAGCTGTTTTTT; CDR3 protein: CASKRTGTPTGELFF; CDR3 length: 15; clone size: -; V gene: TRBV6-5; D gene: -; J gene: TRBJ2-2